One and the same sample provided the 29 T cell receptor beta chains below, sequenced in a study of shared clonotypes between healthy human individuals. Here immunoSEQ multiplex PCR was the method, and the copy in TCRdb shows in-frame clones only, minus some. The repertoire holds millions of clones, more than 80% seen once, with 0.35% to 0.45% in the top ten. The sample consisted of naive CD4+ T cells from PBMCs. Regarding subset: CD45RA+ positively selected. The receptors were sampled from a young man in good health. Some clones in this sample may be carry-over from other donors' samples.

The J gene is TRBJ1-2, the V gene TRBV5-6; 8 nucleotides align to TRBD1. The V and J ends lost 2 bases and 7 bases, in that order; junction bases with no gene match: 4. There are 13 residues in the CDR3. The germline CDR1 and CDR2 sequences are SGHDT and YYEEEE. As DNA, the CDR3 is TGTGCCAGCAGCTTAGCAGGGGGCACTGGCTACACCTTC. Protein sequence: CASSLAGGTGYTF.

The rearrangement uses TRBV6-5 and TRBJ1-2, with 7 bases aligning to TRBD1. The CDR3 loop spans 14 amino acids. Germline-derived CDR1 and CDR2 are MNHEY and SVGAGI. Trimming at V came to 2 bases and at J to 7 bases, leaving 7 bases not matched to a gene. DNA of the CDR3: TGTGCCAGCAGTTACCGGCGGACAGGAACTGGCTACACCTTC. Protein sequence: CASSYRRTGTGYTF.

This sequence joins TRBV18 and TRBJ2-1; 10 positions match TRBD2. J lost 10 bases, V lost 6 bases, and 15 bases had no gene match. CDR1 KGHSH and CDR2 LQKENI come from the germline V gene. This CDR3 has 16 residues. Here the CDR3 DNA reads TGTGCCAGCTCCTTCACGCCACTAGCGGGATGGTCCGAGCAGTTCTTC. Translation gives CASSFTPLAGWSEQFF.

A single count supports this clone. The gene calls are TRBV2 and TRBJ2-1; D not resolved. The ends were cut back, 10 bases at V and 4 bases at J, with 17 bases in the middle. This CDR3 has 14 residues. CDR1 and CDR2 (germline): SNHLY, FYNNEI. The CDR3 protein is CATEANLGYNEQFF. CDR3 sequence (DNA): TGTGCCACAGAAGCGAACCTGGGGTACAATGAGCAGTTCTTC.

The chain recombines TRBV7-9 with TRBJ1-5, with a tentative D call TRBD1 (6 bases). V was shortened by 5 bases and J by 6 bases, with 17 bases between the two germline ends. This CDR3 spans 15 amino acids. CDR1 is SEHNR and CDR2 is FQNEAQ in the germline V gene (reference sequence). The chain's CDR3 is CASSTTASRGQPQHF. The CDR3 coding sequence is TGTGCCAGCAGCACCACCGCATCCAGGGGTCAGCCCCAGCATTTT.

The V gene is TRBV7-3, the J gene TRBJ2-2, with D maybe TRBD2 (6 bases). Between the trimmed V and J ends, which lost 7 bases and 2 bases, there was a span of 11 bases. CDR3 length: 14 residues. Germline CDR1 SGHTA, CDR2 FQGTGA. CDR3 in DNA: TGTGCCAGCACCCCGGGGGTCAACACCGGGGAGCTGTTTTTT. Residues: CASTPGVNTGELFF.

The CDR3 region is CASSSTSGGTDTQYF. The CDR3 DNA reads TGTGCCAGCAGTTCGACTAGCGGTGGCACAGATACGCAGTATTTT. The chain links TRBV6-5 to TRBJ2-3, with TRBD2 matching over 9 bases. The CDR3 runs 15 residues. V shed 4 bases, J shed 1 base, and the junction held 3 bases outside the gene matches. Germline assignment: CDR1 MNHEY and CDR2 SVGAGI.

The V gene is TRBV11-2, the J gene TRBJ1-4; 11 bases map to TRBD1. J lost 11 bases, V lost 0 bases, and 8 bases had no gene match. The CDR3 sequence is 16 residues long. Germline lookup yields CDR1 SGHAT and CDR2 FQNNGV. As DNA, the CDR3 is TGTGCCAGCAGCTTAGAACCCGGGACAGGGGGGGGCAAACTGTTTTTT. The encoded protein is CASSLEPGTGGGKLFF.

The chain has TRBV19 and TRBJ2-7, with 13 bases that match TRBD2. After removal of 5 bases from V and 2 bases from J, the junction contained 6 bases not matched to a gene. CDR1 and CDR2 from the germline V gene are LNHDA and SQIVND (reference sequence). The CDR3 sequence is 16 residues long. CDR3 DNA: TGTGCCAGTAGTTTACGACTAGCGGGAGGCGCCTACGAGCAGTACTTC. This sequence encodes CASSLRLAGGAYEQYF. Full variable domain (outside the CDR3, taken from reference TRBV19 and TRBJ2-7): DGGITQSPKYLFRKEGQNVTLSCEQNLNHDAMYWYRQDPGQGLRLIYYSQIVNDFQKGDIAEGYSVSREKKESFPLTVTSAQKNPTAFYLCASSLRLAGGAYEQYFGPGTRLTVT.

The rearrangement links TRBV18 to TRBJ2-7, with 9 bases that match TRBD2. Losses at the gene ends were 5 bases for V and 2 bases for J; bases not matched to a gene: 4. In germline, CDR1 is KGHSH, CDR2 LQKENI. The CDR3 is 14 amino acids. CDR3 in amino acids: CASSRTSDPYEQYF. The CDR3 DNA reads TGTGCCAGCTCAAGGACTAGCGATCCCTACGAGCAGTACTTC.

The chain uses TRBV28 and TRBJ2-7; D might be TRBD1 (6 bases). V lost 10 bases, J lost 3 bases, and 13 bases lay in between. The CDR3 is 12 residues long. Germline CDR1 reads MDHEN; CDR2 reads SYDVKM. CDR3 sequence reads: CATTGTLYEQYF. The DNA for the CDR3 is TGTGCCACCACCGGGACACTCTACGAGCAGTACTTC. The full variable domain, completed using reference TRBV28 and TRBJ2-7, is DVKVTQSSRYLVKRTGEKVFLECVQDMDHENMFWYRQDPGLGLRLIYFSYDVKMKEKGDIPEGYSVSREKKERFSLILESASTNQTSMYLCATTGTLYEQYFGPGTRLTVT.

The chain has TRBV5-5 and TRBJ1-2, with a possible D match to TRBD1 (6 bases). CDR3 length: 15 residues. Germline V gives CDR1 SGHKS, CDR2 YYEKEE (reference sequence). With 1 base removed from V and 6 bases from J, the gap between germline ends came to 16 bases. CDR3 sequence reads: CASSLWQGRVNGYTF. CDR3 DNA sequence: TGTGCCAGCAGCTTGTGGCAGGGGCGCGTCAATGGCTACACCTTC.

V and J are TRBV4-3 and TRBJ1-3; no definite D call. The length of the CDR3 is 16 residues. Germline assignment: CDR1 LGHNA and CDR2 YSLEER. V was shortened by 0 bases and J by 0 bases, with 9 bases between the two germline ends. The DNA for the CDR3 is TGCGCCAGCAGCCAAGAATTCAGGACCTCTGGAAACACCATATATTTT. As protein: CASSQEFRTSGNTIYF.

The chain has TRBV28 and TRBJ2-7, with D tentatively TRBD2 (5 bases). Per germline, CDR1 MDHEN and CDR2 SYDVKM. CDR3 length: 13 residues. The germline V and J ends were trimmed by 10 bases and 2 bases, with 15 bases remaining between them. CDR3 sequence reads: CAITAVGTYEQYF. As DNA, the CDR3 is TGTGCCATCACAGCGGTAGGGACCTACGAGCAGTACTTC.

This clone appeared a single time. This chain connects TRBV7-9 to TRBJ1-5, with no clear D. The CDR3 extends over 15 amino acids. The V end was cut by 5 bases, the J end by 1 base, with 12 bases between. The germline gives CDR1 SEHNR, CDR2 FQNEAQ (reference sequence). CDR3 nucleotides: TGTGCCAGCAGCGCAAACCTGGACAGCAATCAGCCCCAGCATTTT. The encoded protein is CASSANLDSNQPQHF.

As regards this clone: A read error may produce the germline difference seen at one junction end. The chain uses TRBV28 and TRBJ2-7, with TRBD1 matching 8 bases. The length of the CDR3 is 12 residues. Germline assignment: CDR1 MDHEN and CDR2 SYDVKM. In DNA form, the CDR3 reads TGTGCCAGCAGTTTATCATGGTGGGACAGGTTCTTC. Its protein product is CASSLSWWDRFF.

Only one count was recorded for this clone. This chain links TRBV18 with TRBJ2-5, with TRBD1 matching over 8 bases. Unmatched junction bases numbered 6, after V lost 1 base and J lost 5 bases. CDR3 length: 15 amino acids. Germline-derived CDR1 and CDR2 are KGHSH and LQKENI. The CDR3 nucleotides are TGTGCCAGCTCACCACGTTTTGGACAGGGCGAGACCCAGTACTTC. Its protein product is CASSPRFGQGETQYF.

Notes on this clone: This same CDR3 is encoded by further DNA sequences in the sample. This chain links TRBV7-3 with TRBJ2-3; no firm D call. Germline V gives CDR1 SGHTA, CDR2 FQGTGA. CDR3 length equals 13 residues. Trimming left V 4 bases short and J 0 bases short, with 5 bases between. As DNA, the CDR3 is TGTGCCAGCAGCTCCCCGAGCACAGATACGCAGTATTTT. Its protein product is CASSSPSTDTQYF.

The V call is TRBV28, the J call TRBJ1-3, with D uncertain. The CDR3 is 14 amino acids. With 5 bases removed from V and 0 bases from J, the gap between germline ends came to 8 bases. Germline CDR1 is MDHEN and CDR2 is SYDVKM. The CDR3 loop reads CASSHRSSGNTIYF. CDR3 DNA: TGTGCCAGCAGTCACCGCTCCTCTGGAAACACCATATATTTT.

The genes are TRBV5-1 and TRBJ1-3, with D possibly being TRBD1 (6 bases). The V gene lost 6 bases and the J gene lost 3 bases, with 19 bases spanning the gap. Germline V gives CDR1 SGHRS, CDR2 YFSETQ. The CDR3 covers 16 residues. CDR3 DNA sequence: TGCGCCAGCACCCTCGAGGGCAGGGGTTATGGAAACACCATATATTTT. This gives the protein CASTLEGRGYGNTIYF. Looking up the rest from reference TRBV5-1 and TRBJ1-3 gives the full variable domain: KAGVTQTPRYLIKTRGQQVTLSCSPISGHRSVSWYQQTPGQGLQFLFEYFSETQRNKGNFPGRFSGRQFSNSRSEMNVSTLELGDSALYLCASTLEGRGYGNTIYFGEGSWLTVV.

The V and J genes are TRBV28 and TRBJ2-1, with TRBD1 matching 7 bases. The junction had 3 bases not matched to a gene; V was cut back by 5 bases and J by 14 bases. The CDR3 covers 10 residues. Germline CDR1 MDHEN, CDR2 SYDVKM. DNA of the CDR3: TGTGCCAGCAGTGACAGGGCTAAGTTCTTC. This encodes CASSDRAKFF.

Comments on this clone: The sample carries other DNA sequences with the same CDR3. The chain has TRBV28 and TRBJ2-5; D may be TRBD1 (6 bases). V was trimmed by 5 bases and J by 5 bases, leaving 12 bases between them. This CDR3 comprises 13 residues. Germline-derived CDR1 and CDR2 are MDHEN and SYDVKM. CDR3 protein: CASSVQGGETQYF. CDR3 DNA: TGTGCCAGCAGTGTACAGGGTGGGGAGACCCAGTACTTC.

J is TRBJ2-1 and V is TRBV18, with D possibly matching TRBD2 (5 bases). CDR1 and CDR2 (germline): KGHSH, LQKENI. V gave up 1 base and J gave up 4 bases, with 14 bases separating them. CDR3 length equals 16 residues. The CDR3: CASSPQSGNEYNEQFF. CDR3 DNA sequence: TGTGCCAGCTCACCACAATCGGGGAATGAATACAATGAGCAGTTCTTC.

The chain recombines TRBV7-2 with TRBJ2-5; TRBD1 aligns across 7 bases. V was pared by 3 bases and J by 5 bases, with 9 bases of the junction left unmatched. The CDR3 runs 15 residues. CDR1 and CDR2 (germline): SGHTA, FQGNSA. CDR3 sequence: CASSLLQGPGETQYF. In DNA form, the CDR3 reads TGTGCCAGCAGCTTGCTACAGGGGCCCGGGGAGACCCAGTACTTC.

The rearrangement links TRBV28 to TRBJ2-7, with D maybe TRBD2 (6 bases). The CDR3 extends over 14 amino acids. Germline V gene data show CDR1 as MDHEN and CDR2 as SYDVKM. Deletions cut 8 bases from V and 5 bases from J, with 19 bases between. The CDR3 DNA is TGTGCCAGCCAACAACGGGAGACGGGCCACGAGCAGTACTTC. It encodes CASQQRETGHEQYF.

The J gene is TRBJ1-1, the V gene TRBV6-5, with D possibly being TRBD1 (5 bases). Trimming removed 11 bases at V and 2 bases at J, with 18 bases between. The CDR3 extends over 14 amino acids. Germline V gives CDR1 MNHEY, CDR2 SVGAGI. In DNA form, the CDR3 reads TGTGCCGCTAAAGAACAGGACCGAAACACTGAAGCTTTCTTT. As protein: CAAKEQDRNTEAFF.

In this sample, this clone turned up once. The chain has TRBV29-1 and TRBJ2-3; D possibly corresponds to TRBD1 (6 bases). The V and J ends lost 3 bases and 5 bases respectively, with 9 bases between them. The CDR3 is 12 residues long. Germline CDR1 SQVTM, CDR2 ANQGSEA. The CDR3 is CSVDKGEDTQYF. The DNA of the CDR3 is TGCAGCGTTGATAAGGGGGAAGATACGCAGTATTTT.

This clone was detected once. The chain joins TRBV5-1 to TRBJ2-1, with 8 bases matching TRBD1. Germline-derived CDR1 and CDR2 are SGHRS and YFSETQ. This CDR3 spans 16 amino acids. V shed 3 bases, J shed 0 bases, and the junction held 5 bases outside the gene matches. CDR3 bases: TGCGCCAGCAGCTCAGGGGGCACCTTCTCCTACAATGAGCAGTTCTTC. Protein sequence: CASSSGGTFSYNEQFF.

Here the CDR3 DNA reads TGTGCCAGCAGCTTAGCTTGGGCAGGGACCCTCTACGAGCAGTACTTC. This translates into CASSLAWAGTLYEQYF. The V call is TRBV7-2, the J call TRBJ2-7, with D perhaps being TRBD1 or TRBD2 (5 bases each). V lost 0 bases, J lost 3 bases, and 15 bases lay in between. This CDR3 contains 16 residues. Germline assignment: CDR1 SGHTA and CDR2 FQGNSA.